This T cell receptor beta chain was sequenced for a study of PD-1 blockade in classical Hodgkin lymphoma. Comment on this clone: Its specificity is not known.

The method was immunoSEQ multiplex PCR; TCRdb's version includes in-frame clones alone and lacks a portion of them. The repertoire holds about 84,000 clones, with roughly 89% as singletons. The CDR3 is 17 residues long. The V and J ends lost 5 bases and 0 bases respectively, with 14 bases between them. The germline V gene encodes CDR1 MDHEN and CDR2 SYDVKM. Study-wide findings and caveats: Patients were excluded if nivolumab began under 1 year after ASCT (the autologous transplant).

Patients all relapsed after autologous stem cell transplantation, and there was variation in brentuximab vedotin exposure. The receptor was derived from a human donor with classical Hodgkin lymphoma. The sequences come from peripheral blood mononuclear cells (PBMCs), collected at baseline. The J gene is TRBJ2-6, the V gene TRBV28; D ambiguous. CDR3 sequence: CASSRRSPSSGANVLTF. The CDR3, as DNA: TGTGCCAGCAGTCGCAGGTCTCCTAGCTCTGGGGCCAACGTCCTGACTTTC.